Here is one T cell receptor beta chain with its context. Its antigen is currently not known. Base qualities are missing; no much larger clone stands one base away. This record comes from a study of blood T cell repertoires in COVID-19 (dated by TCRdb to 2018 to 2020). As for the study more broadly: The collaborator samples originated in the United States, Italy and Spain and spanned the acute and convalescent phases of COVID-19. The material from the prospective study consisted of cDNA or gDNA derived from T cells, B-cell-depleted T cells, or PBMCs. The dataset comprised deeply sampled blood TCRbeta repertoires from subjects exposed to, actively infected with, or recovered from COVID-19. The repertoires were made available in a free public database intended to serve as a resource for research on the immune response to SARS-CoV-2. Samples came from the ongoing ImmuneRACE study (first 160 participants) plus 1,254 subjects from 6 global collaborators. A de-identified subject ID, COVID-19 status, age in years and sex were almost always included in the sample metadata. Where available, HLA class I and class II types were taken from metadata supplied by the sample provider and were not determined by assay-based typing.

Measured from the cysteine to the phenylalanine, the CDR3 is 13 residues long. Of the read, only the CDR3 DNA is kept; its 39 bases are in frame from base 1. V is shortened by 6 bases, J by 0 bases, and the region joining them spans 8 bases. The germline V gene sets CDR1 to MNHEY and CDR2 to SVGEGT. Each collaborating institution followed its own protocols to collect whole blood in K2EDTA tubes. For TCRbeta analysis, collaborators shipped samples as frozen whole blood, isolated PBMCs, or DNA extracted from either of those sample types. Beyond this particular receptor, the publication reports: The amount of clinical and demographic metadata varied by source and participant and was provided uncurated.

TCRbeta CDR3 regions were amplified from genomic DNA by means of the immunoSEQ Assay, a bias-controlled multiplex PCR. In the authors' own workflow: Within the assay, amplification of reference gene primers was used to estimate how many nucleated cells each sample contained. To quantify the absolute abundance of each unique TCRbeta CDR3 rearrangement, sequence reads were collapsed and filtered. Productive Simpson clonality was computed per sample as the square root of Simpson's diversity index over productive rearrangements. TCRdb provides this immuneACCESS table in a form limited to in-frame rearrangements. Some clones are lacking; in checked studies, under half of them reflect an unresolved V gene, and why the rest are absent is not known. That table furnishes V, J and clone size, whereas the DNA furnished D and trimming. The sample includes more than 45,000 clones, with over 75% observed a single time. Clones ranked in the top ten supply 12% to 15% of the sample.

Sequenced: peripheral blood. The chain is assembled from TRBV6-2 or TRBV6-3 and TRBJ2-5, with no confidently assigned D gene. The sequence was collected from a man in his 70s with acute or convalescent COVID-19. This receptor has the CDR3 CASRYNYQETQYF. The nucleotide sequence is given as TGTGCCAGCAGGTACAACTACCAAGAGACCCAGTACTTC.